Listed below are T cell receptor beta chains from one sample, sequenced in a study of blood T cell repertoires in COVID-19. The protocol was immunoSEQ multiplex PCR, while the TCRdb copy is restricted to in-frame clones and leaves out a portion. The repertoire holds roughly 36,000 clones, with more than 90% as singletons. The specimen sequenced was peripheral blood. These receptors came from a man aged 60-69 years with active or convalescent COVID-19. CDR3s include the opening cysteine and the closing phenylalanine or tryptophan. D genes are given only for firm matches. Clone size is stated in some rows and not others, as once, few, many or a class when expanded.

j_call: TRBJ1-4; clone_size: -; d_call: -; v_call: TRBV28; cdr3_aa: CASSFSADYNEKLFF; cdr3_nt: TGTGCCAGCAGTTTTTCCGCGGATTATAATGAAAAACTGTTTTTT
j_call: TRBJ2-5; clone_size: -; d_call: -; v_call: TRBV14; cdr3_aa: CASSQAGTAGETQYF; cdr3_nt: TGTGCCAGCAGCCAGGCCGGGACAGCGGGAGAGACCCAGTACTTC
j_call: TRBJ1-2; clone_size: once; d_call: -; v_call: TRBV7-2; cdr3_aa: CASSLIAGGAGYTF; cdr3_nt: TGTGCCAGCAGCTTAATAGCAGGAGGAGCAGGCTACACCTTC
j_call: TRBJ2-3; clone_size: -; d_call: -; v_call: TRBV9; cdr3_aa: CASSVLAPRTDTQYF; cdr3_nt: TGTGCCAGCAGCGTACTAGCGCCCCGCACAGATACGCAGTATTTT
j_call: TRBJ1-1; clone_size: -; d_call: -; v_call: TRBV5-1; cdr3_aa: CASSPGDGLMNTEAFF; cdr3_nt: TGCGCCAGCAGCCCCGGGGATGGACTCATGAACACTGAAGCTTTCTTT
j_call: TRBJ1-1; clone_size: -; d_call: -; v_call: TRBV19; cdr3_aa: CASSRKRDTEAFF; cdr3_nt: TGTGCCAGTAGTAGAAAGCGGGACACTGAAGCTTTCTTT
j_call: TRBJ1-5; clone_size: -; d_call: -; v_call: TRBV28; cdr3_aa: CASRRSFSNQPQHF; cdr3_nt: TGTGCCAGCAGGCGATCTTTTAGCAATCAGCCCCAGCATTTT
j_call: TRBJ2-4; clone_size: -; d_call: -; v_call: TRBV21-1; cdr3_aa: CASSTNLSTGALRDIQYF; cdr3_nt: TGTGCCAGCAGCACGAACCTATCGACAGGCGCCTTAAGGGACATTCAGTACTTC
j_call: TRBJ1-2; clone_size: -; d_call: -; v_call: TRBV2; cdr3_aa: CASSERGSYTF; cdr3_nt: TGTGCCAGCAGTGAAAGGGGTAGCTACACCTTC
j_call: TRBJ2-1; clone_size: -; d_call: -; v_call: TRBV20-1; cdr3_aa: CSASNYLVDNEQFF; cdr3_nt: TGCAGTGCTAGTAACTACCTAGTCGACAATGAGCAGTTCTTC
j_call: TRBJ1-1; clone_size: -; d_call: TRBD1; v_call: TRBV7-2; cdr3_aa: CASSQRQGGSTEAFF; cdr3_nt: TGTGCCAGCAGCCAAAGACAGGGGGGGAGCACTGAAGCTTTCTTT
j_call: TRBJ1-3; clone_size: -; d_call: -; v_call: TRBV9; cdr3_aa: CASSLQGGGSGNTIYF; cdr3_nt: TGTGCCAGCAGCTTACAGGGCGGGGGCTCTGGAAACACCATATATTTT